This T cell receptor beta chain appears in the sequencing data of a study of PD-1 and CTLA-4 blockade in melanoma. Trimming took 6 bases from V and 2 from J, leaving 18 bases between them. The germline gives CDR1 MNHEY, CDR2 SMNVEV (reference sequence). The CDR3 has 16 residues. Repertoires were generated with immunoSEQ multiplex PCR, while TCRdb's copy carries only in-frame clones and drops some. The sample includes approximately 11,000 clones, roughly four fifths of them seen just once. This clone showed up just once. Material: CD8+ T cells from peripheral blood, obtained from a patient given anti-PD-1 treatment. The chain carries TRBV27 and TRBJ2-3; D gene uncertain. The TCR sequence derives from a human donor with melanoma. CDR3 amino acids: CASRLRFLEFTDTQYF. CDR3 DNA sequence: TGTGCCAGCAGATTAAGATTTCTAGAATTCACAGATACGCAGTATTTT.